The 5 T cell receptor beta chains in this list originate from one sample, sequenced in a study of blood T cell repertoires in COVID-19. Data came from immunoSEQ multiplex PCR; TCRdb stores just in-frame clones and leaves some out. The sample has a few hundred thousand clones; 82% are singletons. Sequencing was carried out using peripheral blood. The receptors stem from a woman aged 80 or over with COVID-19, enrolled during active disease.

The chain combines TRBV6-5 with TRBJ1-2, with 7 bases matching TRBD1. J was trimmed by 7 bases and V by 6 bases; bases with no gene match: 5. From germline, CDR1 is MNHEY and CDR2 SVGAGI. The CDR3 consists of 12 residues. The CDR3 sequence: CASRVRGVGYTF. The CDR3 coding sequence is TGTGCCAGCAGAGTCAGGGGGGTTGGCTACACCTTC.

The chain is built from TRBV18 and TRBJ1-5; D is uncertain. The CDR3 runs to 14 residues. The ends were cut back, 2 bases at V and 2 bases at J, with 7 bases in the middle. Germline CDR1 KGHSH, CDR2 LQKENI. The CDR3 region is CASSPDPGNQPQHF. CDR3 nucleotides: TGTGCCAGCTCACCAGATCCGGGCAATCAGCCCCAGCATTTT.

The chain recombines TRBV6-2 or TRBV6-3 with TRBJ2-1; weak D call: TRBD2 (5 bases). The V gene lost 5 bases and the J gene lost 9 bases, with 14 bases spanning the gap. The CDR3 is made up of 13 amino acids. CDR1 MNHEY and CDR2 SVGEGT come from the germline V gene. The CDR3 DNA reads as TGTGCCAGCAGTGCCGAACGGGGTGGTGAGCAGTTCTTC. Translation gives CASSAERGGEQFF.

CDR3 nucleotides: TGTGCCAGCACCAATCAGAGAGGCGGTCCGGGGACCCAGTACTTC. Translated: CASTNQRGGPGTQYF. The chain joins TRBV5-4 to TRBJ2-5, with no clear D. The V end was cut by 6 bases, the J end by 7 bases, with 22 bases between. The germline CDR1 and CDR2 sequences are SGHNT and YYREEE (reference sequence). The CDR3 has 15 amino acids.

This chain joins TRBV28 and TRBJ1-5, with D possibly TRBD1 on 5 matching bases. The germline CDR1 and CDR2 sequences are MDHEN and SYDVKM. The CDR3 length is 12 residues. V was shortened by 10 bases and J by 3 bases, with 10 bases between the two germline ends. In DNA form, the CDR3 reads TGTGCCACCCGCAGGGTCAATCAGCCCCAGCATTTT. Protein sequence: CATRRVNQPQHF.